This T cell receptor (beta chain) was sequenced in a study of blood T cell repertoires in COVID-19. What the recovered Cohort 3 donors had was two negative PCRs, clearance, or symptom resolution. Germline values: CDR1 KGHSH, CDR2 LQKENI. V lost 8 bases to trimming and J lost 8 bases, with 18 bases between them. This CDR3 is 13 amino acids long. Assay: immunoSEQ multiplex PCR; the TCRdb copy retains only in-frame clones and omits some. The sample includes about 320,000 clones, 87% seen only once; the top ten take 8.5% to 10%. This clone occurred a few times. This rearrangement joins TRBV18 to TRBJ1-2; no definite D call. This sequence originates from a woman aged 18-35 years who had recovered from COVID-19. Sequencing was done on a sample of PBMCs or T cells enriched from blood (not recorded which). The CDR3 nucleotides are TGTGCCAGCAACAAGGACCTATCGGGGGGCTACACCTTC. Protein: CASNKDLSGGYTF. Full variable domain (rest looked up from reference TRBV18 and TRBJ1-2): NAGVMQNPRHLVRRRGQEARLRCSPMKGHSHVYWYRQLPEEGLKFMVYLQKENIIDESGMPKERFSAEFPKEGPSILRIQQVVRGDSAAYFCASNKDLSGGYTFGSGTRLTVV.